This section outlines one TCR beta chain sequence together with its context. Its antigen is unknown. Per-base quality was not reported, and no clone a single base away is much larger than it. Via the germline V gene, CDR1 is SQVTM and CDR2 ANQGSEA. The CDR3 spans 13 residues, from the cysteine through the phenylalanine. Only the CDR3 DNA stays, 39 bases, in frame from base 1. The V end loses 7 bases and the J end loses 2 bases, and a stretch of 12 bases separates them. Inclusion was restricted to participants for whom at least one PBMC sample before ART initiation and at least two post-ART samples were available. Treatment was received in the United States of America by all participants with HIV. Before DNA extraction, cryopreserved samples of about 0.95-11 million PBMC were thawed and then washed. At the time of the earliest PBMC sample for each participant with HIV, ages ranged from 23 to 54 years. PBMC samples were contributed by each participant from 1-4 timepoints before ART initiation and 2-8 timepoints after ART initiation, with a median of 7 samples. For every participant, serial HIV viral load, CD4+ T-cell count, ART history and demographic data were obtained. Genomic DNA was extracted from unsorted PBMC with a Qiagen kit on a QIAcube, processed in batches of 12 samples.

The sample is drawn from a study of long-term antiretroviral therapy in people with HIV (dated by TCRdb to 2022 to 2024). With regard to the full study: The earliest samples were collected about a decade before the 2015 WHO recommendation for immediate ART, when ART was typically delayed until CD4 counts fell. Test extractions of a monoclonal T-cell line alongside 30 to 35 polyclonal samples showed no cross-contamination during QIAcube processing. Whether ART initiation and durable HIV suppression were associated with changes in peripheral blood TRB repertoire composition and diversity was tested in a retrospective serial study. About 35% of the 30 participants with HIV were female. The cohort contributed over 150 cryopreserved PBMC samples from about 31 adults with confirmed HIV infection, collected serially over a mean of approximately six years (range 1-12). Study-wide findings and limitations: Because cell numbers in pre-ART samples were limited, unsorted PBMC were profiled instead of sorted CD4+ and CD8+ T cells. Since PBMC availability was limited, sequencing covered only the TCR beta chain, with no alpha chain pairing. HIV repertoires had narrower CDR3 length ranges than controls, and the network structure suggested an antigen-experienced repertoire that shifted only slightly toward naive after ART. The repertoire was dominated across all time points by expanded TRB clones identified before ART initiation, although this dominance was seen to fluctuate and to decrease in many PLHIV after ART. Samples dated from the mid-2000s to the late 2010s, and the ART regimens used may be less effective than current ones. Inferences about post-ART repertoire changes are limited because no data were available on ART adherence, viral resistance or therapy changes. A significant increase in TRB diversity was found to be associated with ART initiation, although TRB diversity was observed to remain significantly below that of transplant donor controls even after long-term ART.

The immunoSEQ hsTCRB v3.0 assay was used at survey level resolution for TRB variable region sequencing. TRB sequencing targeted a depth of about 40,000-50,000 T-cell genomes per sample. Pooled TRB libraries were sequenced on an Illumina MiSeq with a v3 150-cycle kit. As for how the authors treated the data: Repertoire analysis was run in R within a reproducible Nextflow workflow that covered QC, data transformation and analysis. Custom analyses were implemented in LymphoSeq2, an R package for AIRR-Seq data exploration. A few samples that produced fewer than 5000 total TRB sequences were removed, so approximately 170 HIV repertoires were analyzed. Among the 180 to 200 HIV repertoires that were kept, 59 were collected before ART initiation and some 130 were collected after ART initiation. Each repertoire was downsampled to 5000 TRB nucleotide sequences, and summary statistics were averaged across 100 downsampling iterations. Only TRB sequences with CDR3 regions of at least seven amino acids were retained for analysis. Two measures captured diversity: a Shannon entropy-derived clonality score and the Gini coefficient. In repertoire networks, the top 5000 CDR3 amino acid sequences were linked whenever an edit distance of one separated two sequences. GLIPH2 predicted antigen specificity groups and MHC restriction for TRB CDR3 amino acid sequences. CDR3 amino acid sequences were matched against VDJdb and McPAS-TCR to flag known CMV, EBV, HIV or tissue antigen associations. Pre-ART, post-ART and control groups were compared with Wilcoxon signed-rank tests and Holm-Bonferroni correction. In TCRdb, the immuneACCESS table is reduced to in-frame sequences with V and J assigned. These tables do not hold every clone; where another copy was compared, an unresolved V gene accounts for under half, and the others remain unexplained. That table is the source of V, J and clone size, and D and trimming were worked out from the DNA. This sample has under 40,000 clones in its table, and 65% to 90% of those were observed once. Approximately 14% of the sample lies in the top ten.

Specimen: unsorted PBMCs, collected 0.3 years after starting antiretroviral therapy. The chain links TRBV29-1 with TRBJ1-5; the D region possibly corresponds to TRBD1 (6 bases align). The sequence derives from a man aged 18 to 29 with HIV. CDR3 protein: CSAQGRGNQPQHF. Read as DNA, the sequence is TGCAGCGCACAGGGACGGGGCAATCAGCCCCAGCATTTT.